The clone carrying this TCR beta chain was recorded only once. Its antigen is as yet unknown. In the same sample, other DNA sequences code for this CDR3. The donors, healthy adults who were HIV-negative, had experienced no recent acute infections or vaccinations. The entry originates in a study of shared clonotypes between healthy human individuals. Broader study findings: Sharing across four donors was highest in naive CD4 (approximately 5%) and lowest in memory CD8 (roughly 0.4%).

Genomic DNA per cell subset filled all wells of several immunoSEQ plates. The authors' processing: Without quality scores, immunoSEQ junctional reads could not be filtered like full-length reads. Repertoires were generated with immunoSEQ multiplex PCR, while TCRdb's copy carries only in-frame clones and drops some. Clone size and the V and J calls come from that table; the DNA yielded D and trimming. Found here are about 2.4 million clones, 80% to 95% of them singletons; the top ten hold 0.36%. Trimming left V 0 bases short and J 8 bases short, with 8 bases between. The CDR3 is 13 amino acids. CDR1 and CDR2 (germline): SGDLS, YYNGEE.

The genes are TRBV9 and TRBJ1-4; D not resolved. The material sequenced was naive CD4+ T cells from PBMCs. Subset specified: CD45RA+ positively selected. This TCR was recovered from a man aged 18 to 30 in good health. Some clones in this sample may be carry-over from other donors' samples. The CDR3 is CASSVVVGEKLFF. In nucleotides, the CDR3 is TGTGCCAGCAGCGTAGTAGTTGGAGAAAAACTGTTTTTT.